These 19 T cell receptor beta chains were sequenced from one sample in a study of blood T cell repertoires in COVID-19. The protocol was immunoSEQ multiplex PCR, while the TCRdb copy is restricted to in-frame clones and leaves out a portion. The table records about 54,000 clones, 84% of them present only once. Sequencing was carried out using peripheral blood. The origin of the receptors is a man aged 50 to 60 with acute or convalescent COVID-19.

The DNA for the CDR3 is TGTGCCAGTAGTATAGATCCCAATAGCAATCAGCCCCAGCATTTT. Amino acids: CASSIDPNSNQPQHF. The rearrangement joins TRBV19 to TRBJ1-5; no definite D call. Germline-derived CDR1 and CDR2 are LNHDA and SQIVND (reference sequence). Trimming took 0 bases from V and 0 from J, leaving 6 bases between them. The CDR3 has 15 residues.

The chain joins TRBV6-1 to TRBJ1-1, with TRBD1 identical over 9 bases. Trimming cost V 3 bases and J 4 bases; bases outside gene matches: 6. In germline, CDR1 is MNHNS, CDR2 SASEGT. This CDR3 has 15 amino acids. CDR3 sequence: CASSDHRGHGTEAFF. CDR3 nucleotide sequence: TGTGCCAGCAGTGACCACAGGGGGCACGGCACTGAAGCTTTCTTT.

The chain has TRBV19 and TRBJ1-6; TRBD1 matches at 8 bases. V was pared by 8 bases and J by 7 bases, with 7 bases of the junction left unmatched. CDR3 size: 14 residues. Germline V CDR1 and CDR2: LNHDA, SQIVND (reference sequence). The CDR3 reads CASGPRDRNSPLHF. Here the CDR3 DNA reads TGTGCCAGTGGCCCTCGGGACAGGAATTCACCCCTCCACTTT.

The gene calls are TRBV2 and TRBJ2-7; TRBD1 matches at 7 bases. Germline CDR1 SNHLY, CDR2 FYNNEI. V shed 7 bases, J shed 3 bases, and the junction held 9 bases outside the gene matches. The length of the CDR3 is 14 residues. The CDR3 region is CASTGTESFYEQYF. The CDR3 DNA sequence: TGTGCCAGCACAGGGACAGAGAGTTTCTACGAGCAGTACTTC.

In DNA form, the CDR3 reads TGTGCCAGCAGCCCGCGGGTCAGCGGAGAGACCCAGTACTTC. The encoded protein is CASSPRVSGETQYF. This rearrangement joins TRBV3-1 (or the pseudogene TRBV3-2) to TRBJ2-5; possibly TRBD2 for D (5 bases). V was clipped by 4 bases and J by 4 bases, with 13 bases between them. The germline V gene has CDR1 LGHDT and CDR2 YNNKEL (reference sequence). The CDR3 has 14 residues.

The chain employs TRBV27 and TRBJ2-7; 8 nucleotides line up with TRBD1. The J segment lost 2 bases and the V segment lost 5 bases, leaving 11 bases of the junction unmatched. Germline lookup yields CDR1 MNHEY and CDR2 SMNVEV (reference sequence). There are 16 residues in the CDR3. The CDR3 loop reads CASSQTDRGVTYEQYF. Here the CDR3 DNA reads TGTGCCAGCAGTCAGACCGACAGGGGCGTTACCTACGAGCAGTACTTC.

This chain connects TRBV23-1 to TRBJ1-2, with TRBD1 identical over 8 bases. TRBV23-1 is classed as an ORF, of uncertain function. The CDR3 extends over 15 amino acids. Trimming cost V 4 bases and J 1 base; bases outside gene matches: 5. CDR3 coding DNA: TGCGCCAGCAGTCCGAGGACAGGGCTTAACTATGGCTACACCTTC. Amino acid sequence: CASSPRTGLNYGYTF.

The J gene is TRBJ1-4, the V gene TRBV6-5; 7 bases are shared with TRBD1. Germline CDR1 and CDR2: MNHEY and SVGAGI. This CDR3 is 14 amino acids long. The V segment lost 6 bases and the J segment 4 bases; nucleotides outside the gene matches: 5. The CDR3 DNA reads as TGTGCCAGCAGAGGGGGCAGAATTAATGAAAAACTGTTTTTT. Protein product: CASRGGRINEKLFF.

The chain combines TRBV6-5 with TRBJ2-3; D remains unclear. Germline assignment: CDR1 MNHEY and CDR2 SVGAGI. CDR3 length equals 15 residues. V was clipped by 7 bases and J by 4 bases, with 18 bases between them. CDR3 residues: CASTPGSAEADTQYF. The CDR3 region has the DNA TGTGCCAGCACCCCCGGTTCGGCCGAGGCAGATACGCAGTATTTT.

This clone was recorded once. The chain recombines TRBV7-3 with TRBJ2-2, with 7 bases lining up with TRBD2. With 1 base clipped from V and 0 bases from J, the junction kept 2 bases outside the gene matches. The CDR3 runs to 16 residues. Germline V lookup: CDR1 SGHTA, CDR2 FQGTGA. The CDR3 protein is CASSLMGRANTGELFF. CDR3 DNA: TGTGCCAGCAGCTTAATGGGGAGGGCGAACACCGGGGAGCTGTTTTTT.

This chain connects TRBV7-9 to TRBJ2-3; D call uncertain. V lost 2 bases and J lost 1, with 7 bases in between. CDR1 SEHNR and CDR2 FQNEAQ come from the germline V gene (reference sequence). CDR3 size: 14 residues. CDR3 region: CASSLMIGTDTQYF. In DNA form, the CDR3 reads TGTGCCAGCAGCTTAATGATAGGCACAGATACGCAGTATTTT.

This chain links TRBV7-6 with TRBJ2-7; 8 nucleotides align to TRBD2. The trim removed 5 bases at V and 2 bases at J, leaving 11 bases unmatched. Germline V gene sequence: CDR1 SGHVS, CDR2 FNYEAQ. CDR3 length: 16 amino acids. The CDR3 protein is CASSRAVSGITYEQYF. For the CDR3, the DNA is TGTGCCAGCAGCAGAGCCGTTAGCGGGATTACCTACGAGCAGTACTTC.

The chain couples TRBV19 to TRBJ2-5, with a tentative D call TRBD2 (6 bases). This CDR3 contains 16 residues. The ends were cut back, 3 bases at V and 4 bases at J, with 18 bases in the middle. Per germline, CDR1 LNHDA and CDR2 SQIVND (reference sequence). The CDR3 spells CASSIQPSSVGETQYF. The CDR3 bases are TGTGCCAGTAGTATTCAACCGTCTAGCGTAGGAGAGACCCAGTACTTC.

The gene calls are TRBV5-4 and TRBJ1-1; D not certain. The germline V and J ends were trimmed by 1 base and 4 bases, with 11 bases remaining between them. CDR1 is SGHNT, CDR2 YYREEE, per germline (reference sequence). This CDR3 comprises 14 residues. CDR3 in amino acids: CASSLYSMSTEAFF. In DNA form, the CDR3 reads TGTGCCAGCAGCTTGTACAGTATGAGCACTGAAGCTTTCTTT.

V and J are TRBV19 and TRBJ1-5; a weak D match, TRBD1 (6 bases). V was clipped by 7 bases and J by 8 bases, with 12 bases between them. Germline loops: CDR1 LNHDA, CDR2 SQIVND (reference sequence). The CDR3 spans 12 residues. CDR3 residues: CASTSTGEPQHF. CDR3 in DNA: TGTGCCAGTACCTCGACAGGAGAGCCCCAGCATTTT. Combining the CDR3 with reference TRBV19 and TRBJ1-5 gives the whole variable domain DGGITQSPKYLFRKEGQNVTLSCEQNLNHDAMYWYRQDPGQGLRLIYYSQIVNDFQKGDIAEGYSVSREKKESFPLTVTSAQKNPTAFYLCASTSTGEPQHFGDGTRLSIL.

The count of this clone is one. The rearrangement links TRBV19 to TRBJ2-3; a possible D gene is TRBD1 (6 bases). Trimming pared 5 bases from V and 5 bases from J, leaving 11 bases between. The CDR3 covers 13 residues. Germline loops: CDR1 LNHDA, CDR2 SQIVND (reference sequence). The CDR3 sequence is CASSDVRGDTQYF. For the CDR3, the DNA is TGTGCCAGTAGTGATGTCAGGGGAGATACGCAGTATTTT.

The V and J genes are TRBV9 and TRBJ2-3, with 12 bases that match TRBD2. The CDR3 spans 16 residues. The junction had 7 bases not matched to a gene; V was cut back by 4 bases and J by 4 bases. Germline loops: CDR1 SGDLS, CDR2 YYNGEE. CDR3: CASSLSSGGAPDTQYF. As DNA, the CDR3 is TGTGCCAGCAGCCTATCTAGCGGGGGGGCCCCAGATACGCAGTATTTT.

The chain links TRBV5-1 to TRBJ2-2, with 8 nucleotides matching TRBD2. This CDR3 region has 17 residues. J was trimmed by 0 bases and V by 4 bases; bases with no gene match: 8. CDR1 and CDR2 from the germline V gene are SGHRS and YFSETQ. CDR3 residues: CASSIRTSSSNTGELFF. The CDR3 DNA is TGCGCCAGCAGCATCCGGACTAGCAGTTCGAACACCGGGGAGCTGTTTTTT.

The chain has TRBV3-1 (or the pseudogene TRBV3-2) and TRBJ1-3; D is unresolved. V was trimmed by 3 bases and J by 1 base, leaving 7 bases between them. Looked up from germline, CDR1 is LGHDT and CDR2 is YNNKEL (reference sequence). The CDR3 has 14 residues. The DNA for the CDR3 is TGTGCCAGCAGCCAGAGAACGTCTGGAAACACCATATATTTT. Amino acid sequence: CASSQRTSGNTIYF.